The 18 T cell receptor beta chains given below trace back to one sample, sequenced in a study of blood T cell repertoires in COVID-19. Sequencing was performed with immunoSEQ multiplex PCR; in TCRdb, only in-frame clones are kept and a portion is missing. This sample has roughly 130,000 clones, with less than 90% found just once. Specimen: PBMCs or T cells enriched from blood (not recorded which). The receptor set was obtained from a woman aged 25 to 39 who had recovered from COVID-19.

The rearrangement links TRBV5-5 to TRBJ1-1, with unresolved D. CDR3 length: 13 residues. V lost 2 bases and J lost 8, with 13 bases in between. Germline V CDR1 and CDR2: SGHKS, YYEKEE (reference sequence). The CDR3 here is CASSFLGDGEAFF. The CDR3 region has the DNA TGTGCCAGCAGCTTCCTTGGTGACGGGGAAGCTTTCTTT.

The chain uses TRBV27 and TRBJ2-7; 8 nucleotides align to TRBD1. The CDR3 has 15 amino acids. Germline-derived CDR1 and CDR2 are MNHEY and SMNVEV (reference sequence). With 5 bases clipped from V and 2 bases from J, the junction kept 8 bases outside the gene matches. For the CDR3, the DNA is TGTGCCAGCAGTGACCGTGGGACAGGACCCTACGAGCAGTACTTC. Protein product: CASSDRGTGPYEQYF.

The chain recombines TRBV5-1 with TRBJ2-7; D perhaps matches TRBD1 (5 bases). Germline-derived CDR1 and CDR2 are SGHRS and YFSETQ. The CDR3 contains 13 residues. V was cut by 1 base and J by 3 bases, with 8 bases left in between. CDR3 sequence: CASSLRTHYEQYF. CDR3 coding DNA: TGCGCCAGCAGCTTGAGGACACACTACGAGCAGTACTTC.

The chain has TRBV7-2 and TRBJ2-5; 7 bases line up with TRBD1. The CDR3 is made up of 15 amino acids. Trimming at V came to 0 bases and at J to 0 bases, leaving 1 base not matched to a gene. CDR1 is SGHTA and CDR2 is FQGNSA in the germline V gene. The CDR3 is CASSLAGTDQETQYF. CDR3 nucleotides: TGTGCCAGCAGCTTAGCCGGGACAGACCAAGAGACCCAGTACTTC.

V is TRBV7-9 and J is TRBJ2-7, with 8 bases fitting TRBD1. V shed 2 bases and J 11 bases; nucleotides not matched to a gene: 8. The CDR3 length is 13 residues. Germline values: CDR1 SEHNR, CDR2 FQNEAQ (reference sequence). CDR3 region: CASSLSAPGQEYF. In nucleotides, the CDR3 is TGTGCCAGCAGCTTATCAGCCCCGGGACAGGAGTACTTC.

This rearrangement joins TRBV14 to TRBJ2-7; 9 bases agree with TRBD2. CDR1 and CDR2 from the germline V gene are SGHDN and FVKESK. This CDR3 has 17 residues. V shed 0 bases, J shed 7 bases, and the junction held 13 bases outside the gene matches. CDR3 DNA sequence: TGTGCCAGCAGCCAAGATCTACTAGCGGGTCGTACAGGGGAGCAGTACTTC. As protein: CASSQDLLAGRTGEQYF.

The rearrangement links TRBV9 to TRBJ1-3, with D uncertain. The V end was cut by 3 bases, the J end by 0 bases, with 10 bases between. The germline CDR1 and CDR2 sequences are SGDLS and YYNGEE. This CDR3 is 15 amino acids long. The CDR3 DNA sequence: TGTGCCAGCAGCGATTCGCCGGTCTCTGGAAACACCATATATTTT. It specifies CASSDSPVSGNTIYF.

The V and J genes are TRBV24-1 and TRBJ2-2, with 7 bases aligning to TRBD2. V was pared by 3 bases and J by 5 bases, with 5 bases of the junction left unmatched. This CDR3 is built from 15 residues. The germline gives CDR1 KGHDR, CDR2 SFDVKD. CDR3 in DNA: TGTGCCACCAGTGATCCAGGGAGGGAGACCGGGGAGCTGTTTTTT. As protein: CATSDPGRETGELFF.

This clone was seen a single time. CDR3 protein: CASSPPLREQYF. The CDR3 DNA reads as TGTGCCAGCAGCCCCCCCCTGCGCGAGCAGTACTTC. The chain uses TRBV28 and TRBJ2-7; D gene unclear. Germline CDR1 reads MDHEN; CDR2 reads SYDVKM. Trimming pared 6 bases from V and 6 bases from J, leaving 12 bases between. The CDR3 has 12 amino acids.

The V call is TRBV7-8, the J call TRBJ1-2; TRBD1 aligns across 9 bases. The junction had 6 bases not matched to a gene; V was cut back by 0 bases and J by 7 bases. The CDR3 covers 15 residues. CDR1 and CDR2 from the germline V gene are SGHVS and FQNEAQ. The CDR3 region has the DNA TGTGCCAGCAGCTTAGCACTGGGACAGGGACGTGGCTACACCTTC. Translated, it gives CASSLALGQGRGYTF.

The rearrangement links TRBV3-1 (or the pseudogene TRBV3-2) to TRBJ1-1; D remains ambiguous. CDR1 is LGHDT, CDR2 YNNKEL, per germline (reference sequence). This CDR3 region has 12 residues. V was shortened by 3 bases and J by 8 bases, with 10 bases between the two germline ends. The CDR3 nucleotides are TGTGCCAGCAGCCACGGGGAGACAGAAGCTTTCTTT. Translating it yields CASSHGETEAFF.

In DNA form, the CDR3 reads TGCGCCAGCAGCAACGGACTAGCGGTCACCGGGGAGCTGTTTTTT. Protein sequence: CASSNGLAVTGELFF. The rearrangement joins TRBV5-1 to TRBJ2-2; 10 bases agree with TRBD2. Trimming at V came to 4 bases and at J to 4 bases, leaving 4 bases not matched to a gene. Germline V CDR1 and CDR2: SGHRS, YFSETQ. The CDR3 spans 15 residues.

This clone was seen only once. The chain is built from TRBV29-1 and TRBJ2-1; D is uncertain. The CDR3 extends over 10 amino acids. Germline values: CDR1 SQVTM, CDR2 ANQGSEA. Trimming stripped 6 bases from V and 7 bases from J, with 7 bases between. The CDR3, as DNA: TGCAGCGTGGCCGAAAATGAGCAGTTCTTC. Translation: CSVAENEQFF.

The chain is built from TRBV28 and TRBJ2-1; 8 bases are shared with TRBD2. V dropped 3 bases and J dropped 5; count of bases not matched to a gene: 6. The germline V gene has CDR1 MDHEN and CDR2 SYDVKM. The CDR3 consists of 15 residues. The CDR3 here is CASSLWETSDNEQFF. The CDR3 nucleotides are TGTGCCAGCAGTTTGTGGGAGACTAGCGACAATGAGCAGTTCTTC.

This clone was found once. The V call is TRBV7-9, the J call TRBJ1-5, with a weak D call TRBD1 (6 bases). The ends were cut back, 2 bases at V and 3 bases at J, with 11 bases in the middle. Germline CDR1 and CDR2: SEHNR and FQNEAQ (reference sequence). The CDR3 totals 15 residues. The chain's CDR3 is CASSLTGRNNQPQHF. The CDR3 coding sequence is TGTGCCAGCAGCTTAACAGGGCGCAACAATCAGCCCCAGCATTTT.

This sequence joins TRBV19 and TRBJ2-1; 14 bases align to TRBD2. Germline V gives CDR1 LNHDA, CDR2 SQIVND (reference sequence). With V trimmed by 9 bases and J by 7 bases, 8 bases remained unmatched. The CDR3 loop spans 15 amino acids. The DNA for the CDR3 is TGTGCCAGCACACCGGGACTAGCGGGAGTTAATGAGCAGTTCTTC. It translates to CASTPGLAGVNEQFF. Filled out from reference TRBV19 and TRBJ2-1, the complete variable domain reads DGGITQSPKYLFRKEGQNVTLSCEQNLNHDAMYWYRQDPGQGLRLIYYSQIVNDFQKGDIAEGYSVSREKKESFPLTVTSAQKNPTAFYLCASTPGLAGVNEQFFGPGTRLTVL.

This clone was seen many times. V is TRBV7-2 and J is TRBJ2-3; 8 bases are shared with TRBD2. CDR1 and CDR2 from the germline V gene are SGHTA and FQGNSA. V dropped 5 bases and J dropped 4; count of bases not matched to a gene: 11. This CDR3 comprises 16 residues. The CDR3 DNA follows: TGTGCCAGCAGCGCAGCCGGGACTAGGCGTCCAGATACGCAGTATTTT. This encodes CASSAAGTRRPDTQYF.

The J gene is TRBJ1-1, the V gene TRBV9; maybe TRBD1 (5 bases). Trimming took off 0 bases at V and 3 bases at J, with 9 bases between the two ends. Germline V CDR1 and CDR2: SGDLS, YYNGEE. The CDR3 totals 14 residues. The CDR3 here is CASSVEGVDTEAFF. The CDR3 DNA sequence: TGTGCCAGCAGCGTAGAAGGGGTGGACACTGAAGCTTTCTTT.